This entry describes one T cell receptor (beta chain). Base qualities are not recorded, but no much larger clone differs from it by a single base. The library was produced with the immunoSEQ multiplex PCR assay. In most patients, genomic DNA was isolated using the Qiagen DNeasy Blood and Tissue Kit and sent frozen to Adaptive Biotechnologies for TCR sequencing. Adaptive Biotechnologies carried out high-throughput TCR-beta CDR3 sequencing of genomic DNA for most patients. In the original analysis: Adaptive's ImmunoSEQ software supplied the TCR sequencing data for around 17 patients, while MiXCR and VDJtools were used to process a few other patients. CD4 versus CD8 sorting errors were corrected by removing sequences found in both subsets at a frequency ratio below 5:1. CDR3 nucleotide sequences shared between donor and recipient were removed because their origin could not be assigned. To be classed as alloreactive, a clone needed at least 2-fold expansion over unstimulated cells and a minimum CFSE-low frequency of 0.002% (template counts) or 0.001% (read counts). Mappable clones were those detected in sequenced pre-transplant spleen, lymph node, or MLR CFSE-low populations of the donor or recipient. The cumulative frequency of alloreactive clones was calculated as a percentage of all sequences, weighted by copy number. TCRdb retrieved this table from immuneACCESS and kept in-frame rearrangements only. Not all clones are present; in checked studies, unresolved V genes account for under half, and no reason is known for the remainder. V, J and clone size were drawn from that table, and D and trimming were deduced from the DNA. For this sample there are fewer than 25,000 clones; around 33% appear just once. The ten biggest clones cover 2% of the sample.

This entry belongs to a study of graft-versus-host responses after intestinal transplantation (dated by TCRdb to the early 2020s). About the full investigation: The transplants that recipients received were multivisceral, liver-intestinal, or isolated intestinal. After intestinal transplantation, graft-versus-host and host-versus-graft alloreactive T cell clones were followed in the graft, circulation and bone marrow using bulk TCR-beta CDR3 sequencing. A peak of at least 4% donor T cells among recipient peripheral blood mononuclear cells was the definition used for donor T cell macrochimerism. Rather than going through the commercial service, samples from a few later patients were sequenced in-house on an Illumina MiSeq and processed with MiXCR. To identify alloreactive clones, pre-transplant mixed lymphocyte reaction products were sequenced and compared with unstimulated pre-transplant donor and recipient T cells. A cohort of some 24 intestinal transplant recipients, including one retransplant, was enrolled, and a few patients lacking pretransplant specimens were excluded. Every recipient was given anti-thymocyte globulin induction, followed by 2 to 4 years of maintenance tacrolimus and steroids.

The time point label, read with the paper, signifies: cells obtained before transplantation from donor or recipient. In mixed lymphocyte reactions, some 200,000 CFSE-labeled pre-transplant responders were plated with some 200,000 irradiated violet-dye-labeled stimulators and cultured for less than seven days. Proliferating CD3+CD4+CFSE-low and CD3+CD8+CFSE-low responder cells were FACS-sorted on a BD Influx sorter after the mixed lymphocyte reaction. The CDR3 starts with the cysteine, ends with the phenylalanine, and has 11 residues. Here the CDR3 DNA is all that survives: 33 bases in frame from base 1. Based on the germline V gene, the CDR1 and CDR2 sequences are MNHGY and SVAAGI. Trimming at the junction amounts to 5 bases on V and 4 bases on J, and the germline ends lie 6 bases apart. Overall results and qualifications from the work: GvH clones were found in recipient bone marrow, and some of the GvH clones appeared earlier in ileal mucosa or blood, which is consistent with an intestinal mucosal origin. The conclusions were limited by the relatively low number and heterogeneity of the intestinal transplant patients. Early after transplant, declines in HvG clones were associated with peak levels of circulating GvH clones. Patients with donor T cell macrochimerism had high GvH to HvG T cell clonal ratios in their allografts.

The receptor was derived from a human patient who was an organ donor for intestinal transplantation. Recombination connected TRBV6-9 to TRBJ2-7; too little of a D gene remains to name it. This material consisted of alloreactive CD4+ T cells from a mixed lymphocyte reaction culture, taken before transplantation. The meaning of the sample's cell subset or site label: CFSE-low proliferating T cells sorted from roughly six-day pre-transplant mixed lymphocyte reaction (GvH or HvG direction). The CDR3 reads CASSQEYEQYF. The DNA sequence follows: TGTGCCAGCAGTCAGGAATACGAGCAGTACTTC.